Each of the 2 T cell receptor beta chains below was sequenced from the same sample in a study of blood T cell repertoires in COVID-19. The table came from immunoSEQ multiplex PCR; TCRdb's copy has only in-frame clones and leaves some out. The data contain about 350,000 clones, roughly 86% of them seen just once; the ten biggest clones take up approximately 5.3%. The sample comprised PBMCs or T cells enriched from blood (not recorded which). Every receptor here comes from a woman under 40 who had recovered from COVID-19.

This chain connects TRBV4-1 to TRBJ1-1; unclear D gene. Germline CDR1 is MGHRA and CDR2 is YSYEKL. The CDR3 loop spans 15 amino acids. V lost 4 bases to trimming and J lost 1 base, with 13 bases between them. The CDR3 spells CASSLEEWENTEAFF. As DNA, the CDR3 is TGCGCCAGCAGCCTGGAGGAATGGGAGAACACTGAAGCTTTCTTT.

This chain joins TRBV19 and TRBJ1-6, with D tentatively TRBD1 (5 bases). Per the germline V gene, CDR1 is LNHDA and CDR2 is SQIVND (reference sequence). This CDR3 contains 15 residues. Deletions cut 3 bases from V and 6 bases from J, with 12 bases between. The CDR3 bases are TGTGCCAGTAGTATGGCGGGGAGGGGTAATTCACCCCTCCACTTT. Protein product: CASSMAGRGNSPLHF.